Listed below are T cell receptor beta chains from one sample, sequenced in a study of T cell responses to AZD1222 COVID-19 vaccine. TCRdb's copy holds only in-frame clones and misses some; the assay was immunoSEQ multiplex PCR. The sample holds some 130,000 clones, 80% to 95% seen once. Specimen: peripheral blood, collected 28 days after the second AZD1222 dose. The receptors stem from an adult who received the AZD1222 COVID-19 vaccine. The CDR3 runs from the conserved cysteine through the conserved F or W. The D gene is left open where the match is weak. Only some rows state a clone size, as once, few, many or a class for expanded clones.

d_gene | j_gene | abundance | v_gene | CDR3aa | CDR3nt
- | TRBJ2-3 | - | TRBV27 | CASRGGGGTDTQYF | TGTGCCAGCAGAGGGGGGGGAGGCACAGATACGCAGTATTTT
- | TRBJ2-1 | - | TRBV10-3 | CAISESAMSSYNEQFF | TGTGCCATCAGTGAGTCGGCTATGAGCTCCTACAATGAGCAGTTCTTC
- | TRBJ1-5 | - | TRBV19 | CASSTPTARPQHF | TGTGCCAGTAGTACCCCGACGGCCAGGCCCCAGCATTTT
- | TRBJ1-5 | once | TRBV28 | CASTLTIPIMPQHF | TGTGCCAGCACCCTCACAATTCCGATCATGCCCCAGCATTTT
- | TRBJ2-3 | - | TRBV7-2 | CASSRTTDTQYF | TGTGCCAGCAGCAGAACCACAGATACGCAGTATTTT
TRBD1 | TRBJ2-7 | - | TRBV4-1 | CASSQDRALPREQYF | TGCGCCAGCAGCCAGGACAGGGCCCTTCCTAGGGAGCAGTACTTC
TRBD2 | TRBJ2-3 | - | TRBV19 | CASSIRLAGQHTDTQYF | TGTGCCAGTAGTATCAGGCTAGCGGGGCAACACACAGATACGCAGTATTTT
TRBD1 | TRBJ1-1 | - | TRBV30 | CATSLTGGANTEAFF | TGTGCCACCTCATTGACAGGGGGGGCGAACACTGAAGCTTTCTTT
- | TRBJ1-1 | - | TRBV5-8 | CATRRTRGDEAFF | TGTGCCACCAGGCGGACCAGGGGAGACGAAGCTTTCTTT
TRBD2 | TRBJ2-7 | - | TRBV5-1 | CASSLGTSGGQQYF | TGCGCCAGCAGCCTCGGGACTAGCGGGGGACAGCAGTACTTC
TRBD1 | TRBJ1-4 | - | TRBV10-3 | CAISGTESTNEKLFF | TGTGCCATCAGCGGGACAGAGTCAACTAATGAAAAACTGTTTTTT
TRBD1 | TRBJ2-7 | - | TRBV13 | CASSFSGQGAPYEQYF | TGTGCCAGCAGCTTTTCGGGACAGGGGGCCCCCTACGAGCAGTACTTC
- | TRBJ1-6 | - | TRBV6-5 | CASSDGKETPLHF | TGTGCCAGCAGCGATGGGAAAGAGACACCCCTCCACTTT
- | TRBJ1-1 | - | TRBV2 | CASSPGPGRQTMNTEAFF | TGTGCCAGCAGTCCGGGGCCGGGACGGCAAACAATGAACACTGAAGCTTTCTTT